Following are 32 T cell receptor beta chains from one sample sequenced in a study of blood T cell repertoires in COVID-19. Sequencing was performed with immunoSEQ multiplex PCR; in TCRdb, only in-frame clones are kept and a portion is missing. The sample carries about 68,000 clones, roughly 90% recorded once. Sequencing was performed on peripheral blood. Receptors originate from a man in his fifties with COVID-19, enrolled during active disease.

V gene TRBV27 combines with J gene TRBJ2-5; TRBD2 agrees at 14 bases. J lost 3 bases, V lost 2 bases, and 2 bases had no gene match. Germline CDR1 and CDR2: MNHEY and SMNVEV (reference sequence). CDR3 size: 16 residues. The CDR3 is CASSLRLAGGKETQYF. CDR3 nucleotides: TGTGCCAGCAGTTTACGACTAGCGGGAGGGAAAGAGACCCAGTACTTC.

This clone was detected once. The chain carries TRBV14 and TRBJ2-7; D gene uncertain. The germline CDR1 and CDR2 sequences are SGHDN and FVKESK. V was cut by 4 bases and J by 2 bases, with 9 bases left in between. This CDR3 is built from 13 residues. The CDR3, as DNA: TGTGCCAGCAGCCCCCCCGCGGCCTACGAGCAGTACGTC. Translated: CASSPPAAYEQYV.

This clone was detected once. The V and J genes are TRBV11-3 and TRBJ1-1; D is unclear. Trimming pared 0 bases from V and 7 bases from J, leaving 15 bases between. The CDR3 has 15 amino acids. Germline V CDR1 and CDR2: SGHNT, YENEEA. The CDR3 spells CASSLDRAGWGEAFF. DNA of the CDR3: TGTGCCAGCAGCTTAGATCGCGCGGGTTGGGGTGAAGCTTTCTTT.

The J gene is TRBJ1-5, the V gene TRBV5-1; 7 nucleotides match TRBD1. V lost 0 bases, J lost 6 bases, and 9 bases stayed unmatched. CDR1 SGHRS and CDR2 YFSETQ come from the germline V gene. This CDR3 is 16 amino acids long. The CDR3 here is CASSLEGSSGGQPQHF. The CDR3 nucleotides read TGCGCCAGCAGCTTGGAGGGTAGCTCAGGGGGTCAGCCCCAGCATTTT.

This chain uses TRBV7-2 with TRBJ2-3; no firm D call. The CDR3 covers 12 residues. CDR1 SGHTA and CDR2 FQGNSA come from the germline V gene. Trimming left V 5 bases short and J 2 bases short, with 5 bases between. The CDR3 spells CASSPYTDTQYF. The CDR3 DNA reads as TGTGCCAGCAGCCCCTACACAGATACGCAGTATTTT.

This rearrangement joins TRBV12-3 or TRBV12-4 to TRBJ2-5; D uncertain. Trimming took 2 bases from V and 4 from J, leaving 8 bases between them. The CDR3 is 13 amino acids. This CDR3 is CASSLKERETQYF. CDR3 DNA: TGTGCCAGCAGTTTAAAGGAGAGAGAGACCCAGTACTTC.

This rearrangement joins TRBV7-9 to TRBJ1-4; no clear D gene. The V gene's germline CDR1 is SEHNR and CDR2 FQNEAQ (reference sequence). V was trimmed by 8 bases and J by 8 bases, leaving 15 bases between them. The CDR3 covers 13 residues. CDR3 DNA sequence: TGTGCCAGCCGCGGCGGTTCGGTAGAAAAACTGTTTTTT. This gives the protein CASRGGSVEKLFF.

CDR3 sequence: CASSQGLALAGELFF. The DNA of the CDR3 is TGCGCCAGCAGCCAAGGACTAGCGTTGGCCGGGGAGCTGTTTTTT. The chain employs TRBV4-3 and TRBJ2-2; 8 positions agree with TRBD2. This CDR3 has 15 amino acids. V lost 1 base and J lost 6; bases outside the gene matches: 4. Germline V gene lookup returns CDR1 LGHNA and CDR2 YSLEER.

This clone was counted once. The chain couples TRBV28 to TRBJ1-2; a weak D match, TRBD1 (5 bases). The V gene's germline CDR1 is MDHEN and CDR2 SYDVKM. The CDR3 has 16 residues. Trimming shortened V by 5 bases and J by 7 bases, and 23 bases separated the two germline ends. CDR3 residues: CASSPAGGREGGGYTF. The CDR3 DNA reads as TGTGCCAGCAGTCCCGCCGGTGGCAGGGAGGGTGGTGGCTACACCTTC.

V gene TRBV6-5 combines with J gene TRBJ2-3; D is perhaps TRBD2 (6 bases). The germline V gene has CDR1 MNHEY and CDR2 SVGAGI. The CDR3 covers 14 residues. With 8 bases removed from V and 4 bases from J, the gap between germline ends came to 16 bases. This CDR3 reads CASSYGGSPDTQYF. The CDR3 DNA reads as TGTGCCAGCTCATATGGGGGGAGCCCAGATACGCAGTATTTT.

The genes are TRBV11-2 and TRBJ1-5; D gene unclear. This CDR3 has 13 residues. Trimming took 5 bases from V and 0 from J, leaving 5 bases between them. Germline V CDR1 and CDR2: SGHAT, FQNNGV. This chain's CDR3 is CASSQDSNQPQHF. CDR3 nucleotides: TGTGCCAGCAGCCAGGATAGCAATCAGCCCCAGCATTTT.

J is TRBJ2-5 and V is TRBV10-3; TRBD2 agrees at 12 bases. CDR1 ENHRY and CDR2 SYGVKD come from the germline V gene. The V segment lost 5 bases and the J segment 2 bases; nucleotides outside the gene matches: 18. CDR3 length equals 20 residues. CDR3 loop: CAISNPTSGSFRGVQETQYF. CDR3 DNA sequence: TGTGCCATCAGTAATCCGACTAGCGGGAGTTTTCGGGGCGTGCAAGAGACCCAGTACTTC.

V is TRBV5-1 and J is TRBJ1-1; 9 bases agree with TRBD1. The J segment lost 6 bases and the V segment lost 0 bases, leaving 6 bases of the junction unmatched. The CDR3 has 15 residues. Germline CDR1 SGHRS, CDR2 YFSETQ. The CDR3 loop is CASSLGGTGSPEAFF. The CDR3 nucleotides are TGCGCCAGCAGCTTGGGGGGGACAGGGAGTCCTGAAGCTTTCTTT. The complete variable domain, with remaining parts taken from reference TRBV5-1 and TRBJ1-1, reads KAGVTQTPRYLIKTRGQQVTLSCSPISGHRSVSWYQQTPGQGLQFLFEYFSETQRNKGNFPGRFSGRQFSNSRSEMNVSTLELGDSALYLCASSLGGTGSPEAFFGQGTRLTVV.

This chain connects TRBV14 to TRBJ2-1; tentatively, D is TRBD1 (6 bases). V was shortened by 2 bases and J by 9 bases, with 14 bases between the two germline ends. CDR1 SGHDN and CDR2 FVKESK come from the germline V gene. The CDR3 spans 14 residues. CDR3 protein: CASSQFPGAGEQFF. The CDR3 DNA is TGTGCCAGCAGCCAATTCCCAGGGGCCGGTGAGCAGTTCTTC.

The chain has TRBV19 and TRBJ2-4; D remains ambiguous. V lost 0 bases and J 1 base, leaving 4 bases between the germline ends. Germline-derived CDR1 and CDR2 are LNHDA and SQIVND (reference sequence). The CDR3 sequence is 14 residues long. CDR3 nucleotides: TGTGCCAGTAGTATAGACAGGGCCAAAAACATTCAGTACTTC. It codes for CASSIDRAKNIQYF.

CDR3 nucleotides: TGTGCCAGCAGCCCAGAAGGGACTAGCGGGACAACCCTAGATACGCAGTATTTT. Translation: CASSPEGTSGTTLDTQYF. The rearrangement links TRBV9 to TRBJ2-3; 13 positions match TRBD2. The length of the CDR3 is 18 residues. The V gene end was trimmed by 4 bases and the J gene end by 5 bases; junction bases not matched to a gene: 13. Germline CDR1 reads SGDLS; CDR2 reads YYNGEE. Using reference TRBV9 and TRBJ2-3 for the parts outside the CDR3, the full variable domain is DSGVTQTPKHLITATGQRVTLRCSPRSGDLSVYWYQQSLDQGLQFLIQYYNGEERAKGNILERFSAQQFPDLHSELNLSSLELGDSALYFCASSPEGTSGTTLDTQYFGPGTRLTVL.

The V call is TRBV12-3 or TRBV12-4, the J call TRBJ2-5; TRBD2 is a possible D gene (6 bases). V was shortened by 9 bases and J by 7 bases, with 12 bases between the two germline ends. This CDR3 has 11 residues. The CDR3 DNA reads TGTGCCAGTTCGGGAGTCGGGACCCAGTACTTC. Translating gives CASSGVGTQYF.

V is TRBV27 and J is TRBJ2-7, with D maybe TRBD1 (6 bases). V was cut by 5 bases and J by 1 base, with 15 bases left in between. This CDR3 has 15 residues. Germline V gene data show CDR1 as MNHEY and CDR2 as SMNVEV (reference sequence). The CDR3, as DNA: TGTGCCAGCAGTACCCGAACGACAGGATCCTACGAGCAGTACGTC. The encoded protein is CASSTRTTGSYEQYV.

The chain links TRBV18 to TRBJ2-7; no firm D call. The CDR3 sequence is 14 residues long. The V end lost 2 bases, the J end lost 3 bases, and 11 bases lay between the germline ends. Looked up from germline, CDR1 is KGHSH and CDR2 is LQKENI. The CDR3 region is CASSPTGSGYEQYV. The DNA for the CDR3 is TGTGCCAGCTCACCAACGGGTTCGGGCTACGAGCAGTACGTC.

This clone was picked up one time. V gene TRBV7-2 combines with J gene TRBJ2-3; maybe TRBD2 (6 bases). CDR3 size: 15 residues. Per the germline V gene, CDR1 is SGHTA and CDR2 is FQGNSA. Trimming pared 5 bases from V and 0 bases from J, leaving 12 bases between. CDR3 in DNA: TGTGCCAGCAGCACAGCTAGCGCCAGCACAGATACGCAGTATTTT. Amino acid sequence: CASSTASASTDTQYF.

This clone was counted a single time. This rearrangement joins TRBV7-9 to TRBJ2-3, with a possible D match to TRBD2 (6 bases). V was trimmed by 5 bases and J by 0 bases, leaving 9 bases between them. The CDR3 consists of 14 residues. Germline lookup yields CDR1 SEHNR and CDR2 FQNEAQ (reference sequence). The DNA for the CDR3 is TGTGCCAGCAGCCCCGGGACTAGCACAGATACGCAGTATTTT. Translating it yields CASSPGTSTDTQYF.

The chain carries TRBV15 and TRBJ2-3, with D maybe TRBD2 (6 bases). Looked up from germline, CDR1 is LNHNV and CDR2 is YYDKDF (reference sequence). The CDR3 spans 15 residues. The germline V and J ends were trimmed by 3 bases and 2 bases, with 12 bases remaining between them. CDR3 in amino acids: CATSRGTGTTDTQYF. CDR3 in DNA: TGTGCCACCAGCAGGGGGACTGGAACCACAGATACGCAGTATTTT.

This rearrangement joins TRBV7-3 to TRBJ2-1; 7 positions agree with TRBD2. The CDR3 loop spans 16 amino acids. CDR1 and CDR2 from the germline V gene are SGHTA and FQGTGA. J was trimmed by 3 bases and V by 5 bases; bases with no gene match: 10. The CDR3 coding sequence is TGTGCCAGCAGCCCTCAAGCTAGCGGATACTACAATGAGCAGTTCTTC. Encoded protein: CASSPQASGYYNEQFF. Based on the CDR3 plus reference TRBV7-3 and TRBJ2-1, the full variable domain is GAGVSQTPSNKVTEKGKYVELRCDPISGHTALYWYRQSLGQGPEFLIYFQGTGAADDSGLPNDRFFAVRPEGSVSTLKIQRTERGDSAVYLCASSPQASGYYNEQFFGPGTRLTVL.

This chain uses TRBV7-3 with TRBJ2-7, with 8 bases aligning to TRBD2. CDR1 and CDR2 (germline): SGHTA, FQGTGA. CDR3 size: 20 residues. After removal of 1 base from V and 6 bases from J, the junction contained 23 bases not matched to a gene. CDR3 protein: CASSLSPLKGWLAGGPEQYF. For the CDR3, the DNA is TGTGCCAGCAGCTTAAGCCCCCTAAAGGGCTGGCTCGCGGGAGGACCCGAGCAGTACTTC.

The rearrangement links TRBV29-1 to TRBJ2-1, with D perhaps matching TRBD2 (9 bases). Germline CDR1 and CDR2: SQVTM and ANQGSEA. V dropped 6 bases and J dropped 3 bases, with 24 bases sitting between them. The CDR3 runs 17 residues. The CDR3 is CSVRQGLAGADYNEQFF. In nucleotides, the CDR3 is TGCAGCGTCCGACAGGGGTTAGCGGGAGCAGACTACAATGAGCAGTTCTTC.

The chain is built from TRBV6-5 and TRBJ2-5; 12 bases fit TRBD2. CDR3 length: 15 residues. The germline V gene encodes CDR1 MNHEY and CDR2 SVGAGI. After removal of 7 bases from V and 5 bases from J, the junction contained 8 bases not matched to a gene. CDR3 amino acids: CASNLAGGPRETQYF. The DNA of the CDR3 is TGTGCCAGCAATCTAGCGGGAGGGCCGCGTGAGACCCAGTACTTC.

The V call is TRBV29-1, the J call TRBJ2-3; 11 bases line up with TRBD1. This CDR3 spans 13 amino acids. Germline CDR1 reads SQVTM; CDR2 reads ANQGSEA. Unmatched junction bases numbered 5, after V lost 8 bases and J lost 4 bases. CDR3 nucleotide sequence: TGCAGCCTACGGACAGGGGGCGCAGATACGCAGTATTTT. This sequence encodes CSLRTGGADTQYF.

This chain uses TRBV5-1 with TRBJ1-3; a possible D gene is TRBD1 (5 bases). Germline V gives CDR1 SGHRS, CDR2 YFSETQ. The CDR3 runs 15 residues. V lost 2 bases, J lost 1 base, and 10 bases lay in between. Here the CDR3 DNA reads TGCGCCAGCAGCTTTTCCAGGGCGTCTGGAAACACCATATATTTT. Protein: CASSFSRASGNTIYF.

J is TRBJ2-2 and V is TRBV27, with D maybe TRBD2 (6 bases). The CDR3 runs to 16 residues. Trimming took 0 bases from V and 0 from J, leaving 8 bases between them. Germline V gene data show CDR1 as MNHEY and CDR2 as SMNVEV (reference sequence). The DNA for the CDR3 is TGTGCCAGCAGTTTATCGGGGGGTTCGAACACCGGGGAGCTGTTTTTT. Protein sequence: CASSLSGGSNTGELFF.

The chain has TRBV14 and TRBJ2-3, with 9 positions matching TRBD2. Trimming cost V 4 bases and J 0 bases; bases outside gene matches: 5. CDR1 and CDR2 from the germline V gene are SGHDN and FVKESK. The CDR3 is 16 amino acids. CDR3 coding DNA: TGTGCCAGCAGCCCCACTAGCGGGTTGAGCACAGATACGCAGTATTTT. As protein: CASSPTSGLSTDTQYF.

This sequence joins TRBV5-1 and TRBJ2-7, with D possibly TRBD2 on 5 matching bases. The CDR3 consists of 14 residues. Germline V CDR1 and CDR2: SGHRS, YFSETQ. V was pared by 4 bases and J by 3 bases, with 14 bases between. CDR3 DNA sequence: TGCGCCAGCAGCCAACGGACGGGGTACTACGAGCAGTACTTC. Its protein product is CASSQRTGYYEQYF.

V is TRBV19 and J is TRBJ1-3, with D uncertain. The germline V and J ends were trimmed by 5 bases and 0 bases, with 5 bases remaining between them. Germline CDR1 and CDR2: LNHDA and SQIVND (reference sequence). The CDR3 length is 13 residues. CDR3 loop: CASSPVSGNTIYF. The CDR3 DNA reads as TGTGCCAGTAGTCCGGTCTCTGGAAACACCATATATTTT. The full variable domain, rest sourced from reference TRBV19 and TRBJ1-3, is DGGITQSPKYLFRKEGQNVTLSCEQNLNHDAMYWYRQDPGQGLRLIYYSQIVNDFQKGDIAEGYSVSREKKESFPLTVTSAQKNPTAFYLCASSPVSGNTIYFGEGSWLTVV.